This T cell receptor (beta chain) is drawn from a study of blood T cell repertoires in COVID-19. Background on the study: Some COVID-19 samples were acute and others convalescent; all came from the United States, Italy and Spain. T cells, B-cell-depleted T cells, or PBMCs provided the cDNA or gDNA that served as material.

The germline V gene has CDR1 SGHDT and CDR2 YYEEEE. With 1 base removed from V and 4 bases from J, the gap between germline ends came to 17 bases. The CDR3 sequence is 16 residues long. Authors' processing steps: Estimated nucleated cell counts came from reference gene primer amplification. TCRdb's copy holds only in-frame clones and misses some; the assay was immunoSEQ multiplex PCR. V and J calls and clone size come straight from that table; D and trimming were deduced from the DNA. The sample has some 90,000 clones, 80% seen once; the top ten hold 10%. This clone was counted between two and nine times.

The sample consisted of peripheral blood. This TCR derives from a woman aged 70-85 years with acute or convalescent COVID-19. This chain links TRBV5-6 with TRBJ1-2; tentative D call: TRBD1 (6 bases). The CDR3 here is CASSLSGTKGGYGYTF. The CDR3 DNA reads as TGTGCCAGCAGCTTGTCCGGGACAAAAGGAGGCTATGGCTACACCTTC.